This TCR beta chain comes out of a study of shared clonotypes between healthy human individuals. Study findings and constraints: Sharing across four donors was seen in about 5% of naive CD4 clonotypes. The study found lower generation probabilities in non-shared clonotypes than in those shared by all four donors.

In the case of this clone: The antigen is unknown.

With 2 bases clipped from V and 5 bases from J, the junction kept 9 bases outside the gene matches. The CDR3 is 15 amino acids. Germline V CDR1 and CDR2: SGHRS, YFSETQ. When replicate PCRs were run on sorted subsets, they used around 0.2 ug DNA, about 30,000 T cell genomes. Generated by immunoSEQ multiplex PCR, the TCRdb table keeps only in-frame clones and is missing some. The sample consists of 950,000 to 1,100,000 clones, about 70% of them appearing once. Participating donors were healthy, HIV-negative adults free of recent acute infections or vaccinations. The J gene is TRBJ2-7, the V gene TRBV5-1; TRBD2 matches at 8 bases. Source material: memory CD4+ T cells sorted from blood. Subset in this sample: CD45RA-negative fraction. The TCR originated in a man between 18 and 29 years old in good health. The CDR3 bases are TGCGCCAGCAGCTTTAGTGGACTAGCTCGCGACGAGCAGTACTTC. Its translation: CASSFSGLARDEQYF.